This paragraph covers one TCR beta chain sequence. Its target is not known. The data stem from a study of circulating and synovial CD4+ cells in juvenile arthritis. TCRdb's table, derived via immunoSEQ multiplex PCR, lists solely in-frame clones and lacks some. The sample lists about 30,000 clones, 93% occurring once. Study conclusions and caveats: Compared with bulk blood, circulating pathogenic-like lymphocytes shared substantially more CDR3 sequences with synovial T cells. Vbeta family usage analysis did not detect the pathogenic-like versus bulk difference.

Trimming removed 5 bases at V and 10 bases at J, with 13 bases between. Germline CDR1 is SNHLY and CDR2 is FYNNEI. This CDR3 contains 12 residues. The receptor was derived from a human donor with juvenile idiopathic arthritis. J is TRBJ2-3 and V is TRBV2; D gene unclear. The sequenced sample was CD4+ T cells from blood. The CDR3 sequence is CASSKTVGAQYF. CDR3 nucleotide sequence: TGTGCCAGCAGTAAGACGGTCGGAGCGCAGTATTTT.